The 24 T cell receptor beta chains below all came from one sample that was sequenced in a study of blood T cell repertoires in COVID-19. Sequencing was performed with immunoSEQ multiplex PCR; in TCRdb, only in-frame clones are kept and a portion is missing. This sample yields 200,000 to 250,000 clones, of which approximately 85% are seen a single time; 4% to 6% belongs to the top ten. The material sequenced was peripheral blood. The receptor source for this set is a man aged 45 to 65 with COVID-19, enrolled during active disease.

The chain employs TRBV2 and TRBJ2-1, with 7 bases that match TRBD2. The ends lost 4 bases at V and 6 bases at J; junction bases unmatched: 3. This CDR3 contains 13 residues. Germline V CDR1 and CDR2: SNHLY, FYNNEI. CDR3 amino acids: CASSGSSGNEQFF. CDR3 nucleotides: TGTGCCAGCAGTGGATCTAGCGGCAATGAGCAGTTCTTC.

The chain combines TRBV7-3 with TRBJ1-1; tentatively, D is TRBD1 (5 bases). Germline V gene lookup returns CDR1 SGHTA and CDR2 FQGTGA. V dropped 4 bases and J dropped 0 bases, with 21 bases sitting between them. The CDR3 runs 18 residues. The CDR3 reads CASSSNNQGRALNTEAFF. The CDR3 DNA reads TGTGCCAGCAGCTCCAACAATCAGGGCCGGGCATTGAACACTGAAGCTTTCTTT.

The chain couples TRBV29-1 to TRBJ2-3; a possible D gene is TRBD2 (5 bases). This CDR3 has 13 residues. Germline V gene sequence: CDR1 SQVTM, CDR2 ANQGSEA. V was clipped by 4 bases and J by 2 bases, with 10 bases between them. The CDR3 loop reads CSVVKGVTDTQYF. The CDR3, as DNA: TGCAGCGTTGTGAAGGGAGTCACAGATACGCAGTATTTT.

The chain couples TRBV6-5 to TRBJ1-4, with 7 nucleotides matching TRBD1. The CDR3 runs 14 residues. The ends lost 7 bases at V and 4 bases at J; junction bases unmatched: 6. Germline loops: CDR1 MNHEY, CDR2 SVGAGI. The CDR3 sequence is CASTRDRDNEKLFF. CDR3 bases: TGTGCCAGCACCCGGGACAGAGATAATGAAAAACTGTTTTTT.

The genes are TRBV6-6 and TRBJ2-5; TRBD2 might be the D (6 bases). The V end lost 0 bases, the J end lost 4 bases, and 12 bases lay between the germline ends. The CDR3 loop spans 15 amino acids. Germline CDR1 and CDR2: MNHNY and SVGAGI (reference sequence). In nucleotides, the CDR3 is TGTGCCAGCAGTTACTCGGGATCGGGGGTAGAGACCCAGTACTTC. Residues: CASSYSGSGVETQYF.

The rearrangement uses TRBV6-5 and TRBJ2-1; 8 positions match TRBD2. With 6 bases clipped from V and 1 base from J, the junction kept 5 bases outside the gene matches. The CDR3 contains 15 residues. The germline gives CDR1 MNHEY, CDR2 SVGAGI. CDR3 DNA: TGTGCCAGCAGCAGAGAGCGGGGGTCCTACAATGAGCAGTTCTTC. Translated: CASSRERGSYNEQFF.

The rearrangement uses TRBV28 and TRBJ2-3, with 12 bases lining up with TRBD2. Germline V gene lookup returns CDR1 MDHEN and CDR2 SYDVKM. Trimming at V came to 8 bases and at J to 2 bases, leaving 8 bases not matched to a gene. The CDR3 runs to 16 residues. Written as DNA, the CDR3 is TGTGCCAGCCCCCCCGGACTAGCGGGGAACACAGATACGCAGTATTTT. This encodes CASPPGLAGNTDTQYF.

This chain connects TRBV6-5 to TRBJ1-1, with 7 bases that match TRBD1. The germline CDR1 and CDR2 sequences are MNHEY and SVGAGI. This CDR3 is built from 13 residues. V dropped 7 bases and J dropped 11; count of bases not matched to a gene: 13. CDR3 DNA sequence: TGTGCCAGCAATGTGGGGATCGGGACAGCCGCTTTCTTT. Its protein product is CASNVGIGTAAFF.

The rearrangement links TRBV27 to TRBJ1-2; 9 nucleotides agree with TRBD1. CDR3 length: 14 amino acids. J lost 6 bases, V lost 4 bases, and 6 bases had no gene match. Germline assignment: CDR1 MNHEY and CDR2 SMNVEV (reference sequence). The CDR3 here is CASSSQQGADGYTF. For the CDR3, the DNA is TGTGCCAGCAGTTCTCAACAGGGGGCAGATGGCTACACCTTC.

This chain connects TRBV7-9 to TRBJ1-1; possible D gene TRBD1, 5 bases. Germline assignment: CDR1 SEHNR and CDR2 FQNEAQ (reference sequence). V was clipped by 6 bases and J by 1 base, with 9 bases between them. The CDR3 is 13 amino acids. The chain's CDR3 is CASSLGQNTEAFF. The CDR3 bases are TGTGCCAGCAGTCTCGGACAGAACACTGAAGCTTTCTTT.

In this sample, this clone turned up a few times. V and J are TRBV12-2 and TRBJ1-1; TRBD1, the table's D call, lacks a check against the DNA. TRBV12-2 is a known pseudogene. CDR3 length: 21 amino acids. CDR3 sequence: CASRLPLIGTGNTQRNTEAFF. DNA for the CDR3: TGTGCAAGTCGCTTACCCCTCATCGGCACAGGGAACACACAGAGGAACACTGAAGCTTTCTTT.

This chain links TRBV5-1 with TRBJ2-3; the match to TRBD2 covers 13 bases. V dropped 7 bases and J dropped 0; count of bases not matched to a gene: 5. CDR1 SGHRS and CDR2 YFSETQ come from the germline V gene. CDR3 size: 16 residues. CDR3 in DNA: TGCGCCAGCGCCGGACTAGCGGGGGATAGCACAGATACGCAGTATTTT. Its protein is CASAGLAGDSTDTQYF.

The gene calls are TRBV29-1 and TRBJ1-2; D gene unclear. CDR1 and CDR2 (germline): SQVTM, ANQGSEA. The CDR3 has 14 amino acids. V lost 6 bases, J lost 7 bases, and 21 bases lay in between. The CDR3 here is CSVRRLEGYAGYTF. In DNA form, the CDR3 reads TGCAGCGTACGGAGGCTGGAAGGTTACGCTGGCTACACCTTC.

J is TRBJ2-7 and V is TRBV30, with a possible D match to TRBD1 (5 bases). Trimming cost V 2 bases and J 7 bases, with 18 bases left between them. The germline CDR1 and CDR2 sequences are GTSNPN and SVGIG (reference sequence). CDR3 size: 14 residues. The CDR3 region is CAWSKRGGLGEQYF. The CDR3 nucleotides are TGTGCCTGGAGTAAAAGGGGCGGTCTGGGGGAGCAGTACTTC.

This rearrangement joins TRBV19 to TRBJ1-5, with 7 bases that match TRBD1. Germline V gene sequence: CDR1 LNHDA, CDR2 SQIVND (reference sequence). J gave up 4 bases and V 5 bases, and 8 bases lay outside the gene matches. The CDR3 runs 15 residues. CDR3 DNA: TGTGCCAGTAGTCTCATAGGGACAGAGAATCAGCCCCAGCATTTT. Amino acid sequence: CASSLIGTENQPQHF. Full variable domain (missing parts from reference TRBV19 and TRBJ1-5): DGGITQSPKYLFRKEGQNVTLSCEQNLNHDAMYWYRQDPGQGLRLIYYSQIVNDFQKGDIAEGYSVSREKKESFPLTVTSAQKNPTAFYLCASSLIGTENQPQHFGDGTRLSIL.

This chain joins TRBV6-6 and TRBJ1-6; 8 nucleotides align to TRBD1. V dropped 10 bases and J dropped 7; count of bases not matched to a gene: 9. The germline V gene has CDR1 MNHNY and CDR2 SVGAGI (reference sequence). The CDR3 length is 14 residues. As DNA, the CDR3 is TGTGCCACCATTCCGGGACAGGCAAATTCACCCCTCCACTTT. This gives the protein CATIPGQANSPLHF.

This clone was counted once. One junction end does not reproduce the germline sequence, and a read error may be involved. J is TRBJ2-7 and V is TRBV9, with TRBD2 identical over 12 bases. The CDR3 covers 15 residues. From germline, CDR1 is SGDLS and CDR2 YYNGEE. The CDR3 DNA reads as TGTGCCAGCAGCCCTAGCGGGGGGGCCTCCCACGAGCAGTACTTC. Translating gives CASSPSGGASHEQYF.

CDR3 coding DNA: TGTGCCAGTACCTCGGGAGGGGTTGATTCACCCCTCCACTTT. It codes for CASTSGGVDSPLHF. V and J are TRBV2 and TRBJ1-6, with a weak D call TRBD1 (5 bases). With 9 bases removed from V and 8 bases from J, the gap between germline ends came to 17 bases. Germline assignment: CDR1 SNHLY and CDR2 FYNNEI. The CDR3 totals 14 residues.

J is TRBJ2-7 and V is TRBV7-8; 9 positions match TRBD2. CDR1 is SGHVS, CDR2 FQNEAQ, per germline. Unmatched junction bases numbered 2, after V lost 2 bases and J lost 0 bases. This CDR3 is 15 amino acids long. DNA of the CDR3: TGTGCCAGCAGCTTACTAGCGGGGAGCTCCTACGAGCAGTACTTC. Amino acid sequence: CASSLLAGSSYEQYF.

The rearrangement uses TRBV20-1 and TRBJ2-5, with D perhaps matching TRBD1 (6 bases). Germline CDR1 reads DFQATT; CDR2 reads SNEGSKA (reference sequence). Trimming took 6 bases from V and 7 from J, leaving 12 bases between them. This CDR3 is 11 amino acids long. The CDR3 reads CSAKTGSTQYF. The CDR3 DNA follows: TGCAGTGCAAAAACAGGGTCGACCCAGTACTTC.

V is TRBV28 and J is TRBJ2-5, with TRBD2 identical over 8 bases. The J segment lost 1 base and the V segment lost 6 bases, leaving 1 base of the junction unmatched. The CDR3 contains 13 residues. Germline V lookup: CDR1 MDHEN, CDR2 SYDVKM. The CDR3 reads CASSRGGQETQYF. Written as DNA, the CDR3 is TGTGCCAGCAGCCGGGGGGGCCAAGAGACCCAGTACTTC.

V is TRBV6-5 and J is TRBJ2-1; 7 bases line up with TRBD2. Germline values: CDR1 MNHEY, CDR2 SVGAGI. The CDR3 is 15 residues long. With V trimmed by 5 bases and J by 6 bases, 10 bases remained unmatched. The CDR3: CASSSRGVQPNEQFF. Written as DNA, the CDR3 is TGTGCCAGCAGTAGTCGGGGGGTTCAACCCAATGAGCAGTTCTTC.

V is TRBV19 and J is TRBJ2-1, with D possibly being TRBD2 (6 bases). Germline CDR1 reads LNHDA; CDR2 reads SQIVND (reference sequence). This CDR3 is built from 13 residues. V was pared by 3 bases and J by 5 bases, with 8 bases between. The CDR3 here is CASSIGGNNEQFF. CDR3 sequence (DNA): TGTGCCAGTAGTATTGGAGGGAACAATGAGCAGTTCTTC.

The sample holds many counts of this clone. This chain connects TRBV11-2 to TRBJ2-7; D possibly corresponds to TRBD1 (6 bases). V was cut by 1 base and J by 2 bases, with 9 bases left in between. Per germline, CDR1 SGHAT and CDR2 FQNNGV. The CDR3 is 14 residues long. The CDR3 coding sequence is TGTGCCAGCAGCTTAGCCCAGGGGCCCTACGAGCAGTACTTC. Translated: CASSLAQGPYEQYF.